The 22 T cell receptor beta chains below were found in one sample sequenced in a study of blood T cells in healthy people across ages. A second about 7 to 11 cycle PCR used barcoded and J-beta primers. Each CDR3 protein is one row after TCRdb ran MiXCR on the 5' RACE reads. The repertoire holds 1.5 million to 2 million distinct CDR3 sequences, with 28% as singletons. Sequenced sample: blood. These receptors were obtained from a woman aged 25 to 45 in good health.

There are a few counts of this clonotype. The V gene is TRBV28, the J gene TRBJ1-2; D might be TRBD1 (5 bases). Germline V gene data show CDR1 as MDHEN and CDR2 as SYDVKM. The CDR3 has 13 amino acids. Trimming removed 6 bases at V and 8 bases at J, with 16 bases between. CDR3 in DNA: TGTGCCAGCAGCCGACCGGGGGGATTGGGCTACACCTTC. This sequence encodes CASSRPGGLGYTF.

V is TRBV4-1 and J is TRBJ1-1, with D maybe TRBD1 (5 bases). The CDR3 is made up of 14 amino acids. Germline CDR1 is MGHRA and CDR2 is YSYEKL. V lost 4 bases and J lost 2, with 11 bases in between. CDR3 loop: CASSPIGTNTEAFF. The CDR3 DNA sequence: TGCGCCAGCAGCCCGATAGGGACCAACACTGAAGCTTTCTTT.

The V call is TRBV5-1, the J call TRBJ2-2, with 8 nucleotides matching TRBD2. The CDR3 totals 16 residues. Germline V gene sequence: CDR1 SGHRS, CDR2 YFSETQ. V was pared by 3 bases and J by 0 bases, with 4 bases of the junction left unmatched. The CDR3, as DNA: TGCGCCAGCAGCTATTTAGCGGGATCGAACACCGGGGAGCTGTTTTTT. Translating it yields CASSYLAGSNTGELFF.

In its sample, this clonotype was seen a few times. The chain combines TRBV7-2 with TRBJ2-3; D not certain. This CDR3 contains 14 residues. Trimming removed 2 bases from V and 1 base from J, with 7 bases in between. Germline V gene lookup returns CDR1 SGHTA and CDR2 FQGNSA. The CDR3 coding sequence is TGTGCCAGCAGCTTATACGCTCGCACAGATACGCAGTATTTT. It codes for CASSLYARTDTQYF.

As regards this clonotype: One junction end does not reproduce the germline sequence, and a read error may be involved. The chain recombines TRBV6-2 or TRBV6-3 with TRBJ2-5; 11 nucleotides align to TRBD2. Gene TRBJ2-7 matches the end of the DNA better, so the J call may be wrong. Germline V gene sequence: CDR1 MNHEY, CDR2 SVGEGT. The CDR3 has 18 amino acids. Written as DNA, the CDR3 is TGTGCCAGCAGTTACTCCCTCCTAGCGGGAGGCCGCTCCTGCGAGCAGTACTTC. Its protein is CASSYSLLAGGRSCEQYF.

At least ten counts were recorded for this clonotype. V is TRBV4-1 and J is TRBJ2-7; D may be TRBD1 (6 bases). With 2 bases removed from V and 2 bases from J, the gap between germline ends came to 13 bases. The CDR3 loop spans 15 amino acids. The germline V gene encodes CDR1 MGHRA and CDR2 YSYEKL. As DNA, the CDR3 is TGCGCCAGCAGCCAATCGGACGGACAGACCTACGAGCAGTACTTC. Amino acids: CASSQSDGQTYEQYF.

V usage is TRBV7-9 and J usage is TRBJ1-6; D is undetermined. The length of the CDR3 is 16 residues. The V end was cut by 5 bases, the J end by 7 bases, with 18 bases between. The V gene's germline CDR1 is SEHNR and CDR2 FQNEAQ (reference sequence). DNA for the CDR3: TGTGCCAGCAGCCAAACTGGATCTCTCTGGAATTCACCCCTCCACTTT. Translating it yields CASSQTGSLWNSPLHF.

On this clonotype: A read error may account for a junction end that differs from germline. V and J are TRBV7-2 and TRBJ2-5; D may correspond to TRBD1 or TRBD2 (7 bases each). This CDR3 has 18 amino acids. Germline V gives CDR1 SGHTA, CDR2 FQGNSA. The chain's CDR3 is CACSLQGLAEGYQETQYF. CDR3 DNA: TGTGCCTGCAGCTTACAGGGGCTAGCGGAGGGGTACCAAGAGACCCAGTACTTC.

The V call is TRBV20-1, the J call TRBJ2-1; 12 bases agree with TRBD2. V lost 2 bases and J lost 7; bases outside the gene matches: 6. The CDR3 runs 15 residues. Germline CDR1 is DFQATT and CDR2 is SNEGSKA (reference sequence). The CDR3 region has the DNA TGCAGTGCTAGAAGAGTGACTAGCGGGAGTAATGAGCAGTTCTTC. Protein sequence: CSARRVTSGSNEQFF.

The chain combines TRBV7-9 with TRBJ1-1, with 7 bases aligning to TRBD1. With 1 base clipped from V and 10 bases from J, the junction kept 6 bases outside the gene matches. This CDR3 region has 13 residues. CDR1 is SEHNR and CDR2 is FQNEAQ in the germline V gene (reference sequence). CDR3 protein: CASSLVRTGGAFF. The CDR3, as DNA: TGTGCCAGCAGCTTAGTAAGGACAGGAGGAGCTTTCTTT.

Only one count was recorded for this clonotype. The V gene is TRBV14, the J gene TRBJ1-1; D remains ambiguous. The CDR3 contains 14 residues. V lost 6 bases to trimming and J lost 1 base, with 12 bases between them. Germline CDR1 reads SGHDN; CDR2 reads FVKESK. The CDR3 DNA reads as TGTGCCAGCAGGAGCGGCGGCCAGAACACTGAAGCTTTCTTT. This encodes CASRSGGQNTEAFF. The entire variable domain, with the rest obtained from reference TRBV14 and TRBJ1-1, is as follows: EAGVTQFPSHSVIEKGQTVTLRCDPISGHDNLYWYRRVMGKEIKFLLHFVKESKQDESGMPNNRFLAERTGGTYSTLKVQPAELEDSGVYFCASRSGGQNTEAFFGQGTRLTVV.

This clonotype was picked up a small number of times. This chain uses TRBV27 with TRBJ2-7; D may correspond to TRBD1 or TRBD2 (6 bases each). Deletions cut 6 bases from V and 7 bases from J, with 22 bases between. The germline CDR1 and CDR2 sequences are MNHEY and SMNVEV (reference sequence). The CDR3 is made up of 15 amino acids. CDR3 DNA: TGTGCCAGCAGGGGGGGCGGGACGGCCGACTGGGAGCAGTACTTC. Its translation is CASRGGGTADWEQYF.

V and J are TRBV7-9 and TRBJ2-1, with 12 bases aligning to TRBD2. V dropped 4 bases and J dropped 0; count of bases not matched to a gene: 10. This CDR3 has 19 amino acids. The V gene's germline CDR1 is SEHNR and CDR2 FQNEAQ (reference sequence). CDR3 in DNA: TGTGCCAGCAGCTCCAGACTAGCGGGAGCCCCGAGCTCCTACAATGAGCAGTTCTTC. Translated: CASSSRLAGAPSSYNEQFF.

This clonotype was counted ten times or more. The chain combines TRBV15 with TRBJ2-6, with a tentative D call TRBD2 (6 bases). Per germline, CDR1 LNHNV and CDR2 YYDKDF (reference sequence). The V and J ends lost 1 base and 2 bases respectively, with 15 bases between them. The CDR3 covers 18 residues. The CDR3 DNA sequence: TGTGCCACCAGCAGAGTCCGGGGGAGAACGCCTGGGGCCAACGTCCTGACTTTC. Translation: CATSRVRGRTPGANVLTF. The variable domain in full, completed from reference TRBV15 and TRBJ2-6, reads DAMVIQNPRYQVTQFGKPVTLSCSQTLNHNVMYWYQQKSSQAPKLLFHYYDKDFNNEADTPDNFQSRRPNTSFCFLDIRSPGLGDTAMYLCATSRVRGRTPGANVLTFGAGSRLTVL.

There are a few counts of this clonotype. One junction end does not reproduce the germline sequence, and a read error may be involved. The rearrangement uses TRBV20-1 and TRBJ2-1, with D unclear. The CDR3 length is 15 residues. CDR1 and CDR2 from the germline V gene are DFQATT and SNEGSKA (reference sequence). In DNA, the CDR3 is TGCAGTGCCCTAGAGTTCGGGCTCCTCTACGATGAGCAGTTCTTC. Its translation is CSALEFGLLYDEQFF.

In DNA, the CDR3 is TGCGCCAGCAGTCCAACTTCAGGGTTAGCTCCCTATGGCTACACCTTC. Translating gives CASSPTSGLAPYGYTF. This chain uses TRBV4-3 with TRBJ1-2; tentative D call: TRBD1 (5 bases). The V and J ends lost 6 bases and 4 bases respectively, with 21 bases between them. This CDR3 comprises 16 residues. Germline V lookup: CDR1 LGHNA, CDR2 YSLEER.

This clonotype appeared a few times. The V and J genes are TRBV12-3 or TRBV12-4 and TRBJ2-1; D unclear. Trimming removed 5 bases from V and 10 bases from J, with 12 bases in between. The CDR3 covers 12 residues. In DNA, the CDR3 is TGTGCCAGCAGTCAACTTTCCTTCGAGCAGTTCTTC. As protein: CASSQLSFEQFF.

This chain connects TRBV5-1 to TRBJ2-3; either TRBD1 or TRBD2 may fit D (6 bases each). The CDR3 is made up of 15 amino acids. V was trimmed by 0 bases and J by 2 bases, leaving 10 bases between them. CDR1 is SGHRS, CDR2 YFSETQ, per germline. CDR3: CASSLERGPTDTQYF. The CDR3 nucleotides are TGCGCCAGCAGCTTGGAACGGGGGCCCACAGATACGCAGTATTTT.

This clonotype has at least ten counts. This sequence joins TRBV12-3 or TRBV12-4 and TRBJ2-7; 9 bases agree with TRBD1. With 8 bases clipped from V and 7 bases from J, the junction kept 6 bases outside the gene matches. The CDR3 has 12 residues. The CDR3 region is CASGDRVWEQYF. The CDR3, as DNA: TGTGCCAGCGGGGACAGGGTCTGGGAGCAGTACTTC.

This clonotype occurred a few times. V usage is TRBV28 and J usage is TRBJ1-2; TRBD1 matches 9 bases. The germline V gene has CDR1 MDHEN and CDR2 SYDVKM. Trimming at V came to 7 bases and at J to 2 bases, leaving 11 bases not matched to a gene. CDR3 length: 16 amino acids. The CDR3 DNA follows: TGTGCCAGCACCATTCTACAGGGGGCGACAAACTATGGCTACACCTTC. It encodes CASTILQGATNYGYTF.

In its sample, this clonotype was seen many times. The V and J genes are TRBV15 and TRBJ2-3; either TRBD1 or TRBD2 may fit D (5 bases each). From germline, CDR1 is LNHNV and CDR2 YYDKDF (reference sequence). V was shortened by 0 bases and J by 2 bases, with 12 bases between the two germline ends. The CDR3 has 16 residues. CDR3 amino acids: CATSRDLSGPTDTQYF. The CDR3 DNA follows: TGTGCCACCAGCAGAGATTTGTCGGGGCCCACAGATACGCAGTATTTT.

This clonotype appeared many times. The chain couples TRBV7-9 to TRBJ2-1; D call uncertain. The CDR3 consists of 14 residues. Germline V lookup: CDR1 SEHNR, CDR2 FQNEAQ (reference sequence). V lost 3 bases to trimming and J lost 0 bases, with 6 bases between them. DNA of the CDR3: TGTGCCAGCAGCTTGTCCAACTCCTACAATGAGCAGTTCTTC. This gives the protein CASSLSNSYNEQFF.